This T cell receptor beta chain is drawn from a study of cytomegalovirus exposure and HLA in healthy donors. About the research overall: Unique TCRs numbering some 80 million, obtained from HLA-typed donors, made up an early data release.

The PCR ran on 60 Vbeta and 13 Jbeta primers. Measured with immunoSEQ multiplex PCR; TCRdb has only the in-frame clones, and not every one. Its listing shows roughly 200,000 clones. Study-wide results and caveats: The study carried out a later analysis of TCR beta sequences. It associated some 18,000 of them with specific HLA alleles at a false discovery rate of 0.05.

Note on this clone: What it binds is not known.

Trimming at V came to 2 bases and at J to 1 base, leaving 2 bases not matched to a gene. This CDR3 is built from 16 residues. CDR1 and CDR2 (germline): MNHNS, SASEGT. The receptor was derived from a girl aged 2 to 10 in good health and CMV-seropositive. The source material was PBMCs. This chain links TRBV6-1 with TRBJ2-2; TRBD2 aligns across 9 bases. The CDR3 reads CASSEPSGVNTGELFF. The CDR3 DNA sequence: TGTGCCAGCAGTGAACCTAGCGGGGTGAACACCGGGGAGCTGTTTTTT.